These 11 T cell receptor beta chains share one sample of origin, sequenced in a study of beta chain features in type 1 diabetes. Sequencing targeted expressed TCRB transcripts, as all isolated RNA had been reverse transcribed. Some clones are missing from TCRdb's copy, which holds only in-frame ones; the method was immunoSEQ multiplex PCR. The sample contains under 400,000 clones, about 12% of which appear only once. Sequencing used naive CD4+ T cells from blood. The receptors originated from a young man in good health.

This chain uses TRBV6-5 with TRBJ1-5, with TRBD1 matching over 8 bases. The trim removed 5 bases at V and 9 bases at J, leaving 6 bases unmatched. Germline assignment: CDR1 MNHEY and CDR2 SVGAGI. The CDR3 spans 13 residues. In DNA, the CDR3 is TGTGCCAGCAGTCAACAGGGGGATCGGCCCCAGCATTTT. This translates into CASSQQGDRPQHF.

This clone was observed a handful of times. The rearrangement joins TRBV30 to TRBJ1-4, with D unclear. V was shortened by 2 bases and J by 4 bases, with 8 bases between the two germline ends. The CDR3 covers 13 residues. Germline V lookup: CDR1 GTSNPN, CDR2 SVGIG (reference sequence). The CDR3 reads CAWSPGVNEKLFF. The DNA for the CDR3 is TGTGCCTGGAGTCCAGGTGTTAATGAAAAACTGTTTTTT.

The chain has TRBV6-5 and TRBJ2-3, with 9 bases that match TRBD2. The CDR3 contains 15 residues. Trimming removed 6 bases from V and 2 bases from J; junction bases left unmatched: 6. Germline V gene lookup returns CDR1 MNHEY and CDR2 SVGAGI. The CDR3 DNA reads as TGTGCCAGCAGACCGGGACTAGCCCACACAGATACGCAGTATTTT. Translation: CASRPGLAHTDTQYF.

This clone was picked up a small number of times. The CDR3 DNA reads as TGTGCCACCCTAAGAGGGGGGGTAAGTCAGCCCCAGCATTTT. It encodes CATLRGGVSQPQHF. V and J are TRBV5-6 and TRBJ1-5; D might be TRBD1 (6 bases). The V gene lost 9 bases and the J gene lost 6 bases, with 19 bases spanning the gap. The length of the CDR3 is 14 residues. Germline-derived CDR1 and CDR2 are SGHDT and YYEEEE.

Turning to this clone: This CDR3 is also generated by other DNA sequences in the sample. V gene TRBV30 combines with J gene TRBJ2-5; TRBD2 is a possible D gene (6 bases). Trimming took 2 bases from V and 4 from J, leaving 8 bases between them. The CDR3 length is 12 residues. Per the germline V gene, CDR1 is GTSNPN and CDR2 is SVGIG (reference sequence). DNA of the CDR3: TGTGCCTGGAGTTTGGGAGGAGAGACCCAGTACTTC. Translation gives CAWSLGGETQYF.

The chain links TRBV23-1 to TRBJ2-3; possibly TRBD2 for D (5 bases). TRBV23-1 falls under the ORF class, with uncertain function. CDR3 length: 17 amino acids. V was clipped by 1 base and J by 5 bases, with 19 bases between them. The CDR3 DNA follows: TGCGCCAGCAGTCAATTAGATAAGGGAGAAAGAATAGATACGCAGTATTTT. Encoded protein: CASSQLDKGERIDTQYF.

This clone was recorded a few times. V usage is TRBV7-3 and J usage is TRBJ2-7; the match to TRBD2 covers 7 bases. CDR1 SGHTA and CDR2 FQGTGA come from the germline V gene. CDR3 length: 14 amino acids. V shed 5 bases, J shed 2 bases, and the junction held 6 bases outside the gene matches. CDR3 coding DNA: TGTGCCAGCAGCCTCAGCGGGACTGCCTACGAGCAGTACTTC. This encodes CASSLSGTAYEQYF.

Worth noting for this clone: Other DNA sequences from this sample encode an identical CDR3 as well. V gene TRBV7-3 combines with J gene TRBJ2-2; perhaps TRBD2 as D (5 bases). Per the germline V gene, CDR1 is SGHTA and CDR2 is FQGTGA. The CDR3 has 12 amino acids. V was pared by 5 bases and J by 5 bases, with 6 bases between. CDR3 sequence (DNA): TGTGCCAGCAGCCCGGGGACCGGGGAGCTGTTTTTT. This encodes CASSPGTGELFF.

The chain recombines TRBV5-6 with TRBJ1-5; no clear D gene. This CDR3 is 16 amino acids long. Germline V gene sequence: CDR1 SGHDT, CDR2 YYEEEE. V lost 2 bases and J lost 0, with 12 bases in between. CDR3 DNA: TGTGCCAGCAGCTTTTACTTCGGCGGTAGCAATCAGCCCCAGCATTTT. This sequence encodes CASSFYFGGSNQPQHF.

There are many counts of this clone. The genes are TRBV29-1 and TRBJ2-1, with a possible D match to TRBD1 (5 bases). Trimming took off 5 bases at V and 5 bases at J, with 13 bases between the two ends. Germline V lookup: CDR1 SQVTM, CDR2 ANQGSEA. This CDR3 spans 13 amino acids. CDR3 sequence: CSVPAGYHNEQFF. Written as DNA, the CDR3 is TGCAGCGTTCCGGCAGGGTACCACAATGAGCAGTTCTTC.

The genes are TRBV4-2 and TRBJ2-7; 10 bases agree with TRBD1. Germline V gene sequence: CDR1 LGHNA, CDR2 YNFKEQ. The CDR3 covers 17 residues. V gave up 1 base and J gave up 2 bases; unmatched junction bases: 8. DNA of the CDR3: TGTGCCAGCAGCCAAGTGGTTGGGACAGGGGTTCCCTACGAGCAGTACTTC. As protein: CASSQVVGTGVPYEQYF.